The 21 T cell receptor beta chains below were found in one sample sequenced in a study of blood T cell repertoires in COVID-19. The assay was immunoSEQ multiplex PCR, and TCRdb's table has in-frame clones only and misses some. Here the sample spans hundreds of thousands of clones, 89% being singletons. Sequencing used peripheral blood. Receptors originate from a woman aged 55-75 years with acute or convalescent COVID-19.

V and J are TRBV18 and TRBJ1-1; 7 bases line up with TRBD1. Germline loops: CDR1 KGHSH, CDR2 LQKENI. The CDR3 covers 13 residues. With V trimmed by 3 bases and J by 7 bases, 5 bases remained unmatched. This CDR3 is CASSPRDRGEAFF. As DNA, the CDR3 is TGTGCCAGCTCACCCCGGGACAGAGGTGAAGCTTTCTTT.

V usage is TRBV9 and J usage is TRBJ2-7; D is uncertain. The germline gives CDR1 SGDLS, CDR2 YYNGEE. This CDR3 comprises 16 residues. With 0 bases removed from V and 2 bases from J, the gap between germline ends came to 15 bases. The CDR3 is CASSVDEAQSTYEQYF. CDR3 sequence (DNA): TGTGCCAGCAGCGTAGACGAGGCCCAGAGCACCTACGAGCAGTACTTC.

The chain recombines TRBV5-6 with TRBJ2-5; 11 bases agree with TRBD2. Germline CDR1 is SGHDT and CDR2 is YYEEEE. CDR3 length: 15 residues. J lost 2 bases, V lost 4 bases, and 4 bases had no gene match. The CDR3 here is CASSTIAGGQETQYF. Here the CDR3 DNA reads TGTGCCAGCAGCACCATAGCGGGAGGGCAAGAGACCCAGTACTTC.

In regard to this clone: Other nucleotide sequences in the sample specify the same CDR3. CDR3 protein: CASSLVGSEAFF. For the CDR3, the DNA is TGTGCCAGCAGCTTGGTTGGGAGTGAAGCTTTCTTT. The chain has TRBV5-4 and TRBJ1-1; D is uncertain. CDR1 and CDR2 from the germline V gene are SGHNT and YYREEE (reference sequence). This CDR3 spans 12 amino acids. Trimming stripped 0 bases from V and 7 bases from J, with 7 bases between.

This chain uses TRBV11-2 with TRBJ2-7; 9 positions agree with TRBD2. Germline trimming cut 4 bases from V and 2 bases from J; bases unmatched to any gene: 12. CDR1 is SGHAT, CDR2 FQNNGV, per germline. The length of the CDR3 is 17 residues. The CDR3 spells CASSSNPLAGHPYEQYF. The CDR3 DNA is TGTGCCAGCAGCTCCAACCCTCTAGCGGGACATCCCTACGAGCAGTACTTC.

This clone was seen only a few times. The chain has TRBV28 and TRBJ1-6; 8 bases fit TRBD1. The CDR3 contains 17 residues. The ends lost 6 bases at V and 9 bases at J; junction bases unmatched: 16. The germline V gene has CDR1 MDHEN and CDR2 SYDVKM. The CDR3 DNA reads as TGTGCCAGCAGCCAAACCCGACAGGGGCCTTGGGGTTCACCCCTCCACTTT. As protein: CASSQTRQGPWGSPLHF.

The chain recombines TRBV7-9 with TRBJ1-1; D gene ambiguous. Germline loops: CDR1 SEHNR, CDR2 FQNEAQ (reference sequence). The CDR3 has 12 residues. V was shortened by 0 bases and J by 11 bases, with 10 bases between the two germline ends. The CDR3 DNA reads TGTGCCAGCAGCTTAGCCCAGGAGGCGGCTTTCTTT. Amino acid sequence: CASSLAQEAAFF.

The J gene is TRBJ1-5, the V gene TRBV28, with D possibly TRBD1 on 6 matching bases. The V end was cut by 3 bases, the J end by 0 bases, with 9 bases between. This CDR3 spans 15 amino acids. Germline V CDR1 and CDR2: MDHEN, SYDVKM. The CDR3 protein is CASSFQGYSNQPQHF. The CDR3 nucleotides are TGTGCCAGCAGTTTCCAGGGGTATAGCAATCAGCCCCAGCATTTT.

The CDR3 nucleotides are TGTGCCAGCAGCCGGGGTTCTGGCACCGGGGAGCTGTTTTTT. Protein: CASSRGSGTGELFF. This chain links TRBV11-3 with TRBJ2-2; weak D call: TRBD2 (5 bases). V lost 5 bases to trimming and J lost 4 bases, with 11 bases between them. The CDR3 totals 14 residues. Germline assignment: CDR1 SGHNT and CDR2 YENEEA.

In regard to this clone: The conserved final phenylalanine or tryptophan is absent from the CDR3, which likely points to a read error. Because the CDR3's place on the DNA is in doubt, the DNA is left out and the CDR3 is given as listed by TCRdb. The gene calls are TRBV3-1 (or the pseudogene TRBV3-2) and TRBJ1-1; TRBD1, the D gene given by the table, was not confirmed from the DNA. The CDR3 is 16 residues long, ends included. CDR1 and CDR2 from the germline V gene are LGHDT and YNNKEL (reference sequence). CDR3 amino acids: CASSQDPGRQGEVRVV.

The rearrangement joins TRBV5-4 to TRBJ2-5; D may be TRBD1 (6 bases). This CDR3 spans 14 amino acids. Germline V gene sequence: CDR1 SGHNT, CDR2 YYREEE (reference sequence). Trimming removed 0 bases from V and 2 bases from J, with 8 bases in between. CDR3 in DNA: TGTGCCAGCAGCTTGGTAGGGACACAAGAGACCCAGTACTTC. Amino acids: CASSLVGTQETQYF. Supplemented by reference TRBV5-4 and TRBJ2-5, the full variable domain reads ETGVTQSPTHLIKTRGQQVTLRCSSQSGHNTVSWYQQALGQGPQFIFQYYREEENGRGNFPPRFSGLQFPNYSSELNVNALELDDSALYLCASSLVGTQETQYFGPGTRLLVL.

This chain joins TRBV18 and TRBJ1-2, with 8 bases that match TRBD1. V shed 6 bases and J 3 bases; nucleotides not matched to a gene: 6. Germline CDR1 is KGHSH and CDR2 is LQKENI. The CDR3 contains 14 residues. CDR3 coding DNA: TGTGCCAGCTCCCCGACAGGGGACGACTATGGCTACACCTTC. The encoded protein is CASSPTGDDYGYTF.

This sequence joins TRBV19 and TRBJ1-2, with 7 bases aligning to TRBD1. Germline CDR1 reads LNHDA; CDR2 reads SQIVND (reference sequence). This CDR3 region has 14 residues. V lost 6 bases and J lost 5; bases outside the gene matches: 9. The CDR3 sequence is CASSDRASGYGYTF. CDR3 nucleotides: TGTGCCAGTAGCGACAGGGCGTCAGGGTATGGCTACACCTTC.

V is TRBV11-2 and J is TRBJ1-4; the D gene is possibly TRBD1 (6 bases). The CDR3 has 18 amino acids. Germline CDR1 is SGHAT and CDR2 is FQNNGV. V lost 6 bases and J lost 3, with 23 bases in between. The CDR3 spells CASRRGRGGNLSNEKLFF. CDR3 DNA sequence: TGTGCCAGCAGGAGGGGAAGGGGGGGTAATTTATCTAATGAAAAACTGTTTTTT.

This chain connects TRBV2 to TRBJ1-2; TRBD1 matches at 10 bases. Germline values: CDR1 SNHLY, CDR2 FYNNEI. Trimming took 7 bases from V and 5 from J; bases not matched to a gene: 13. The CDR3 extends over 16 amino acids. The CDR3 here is CASNRGTGDISYGYTF. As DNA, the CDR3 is TGTGCCAGCAATCGCGGGACAGGGGATATAAGTTATGGCTACACCTTC.

The CDR3 DNA sequence: TGTGCCAGCAGCTTTTCAGGGGCAGCTACTAATGAAAAACTGTTTTTT. Translating it yields CASSFSGAATNEKLFF. V and J are TRBV5-8 and TRBJ1-4, with a weak D call TRBD1 (6 bases). From germline, CDR1 is SGHTS and CDR2 YDEGEE. This CDR3 is 16 amino acids long. Trimming removed 2 bases at V and 2 bases at J, with 13 bases between. Supplemented by reference TRBV5-8 and TRBJ1-4, the full variable domain reads EAGVTQSPTHLIKTRGQQATLRCSPISGHTSVYWYQQALGLGLQFLLWYDEGEERNRGNFPPRFSGRQFPNYSSELNVNALELEDSALYLCASSFSGAATNEKLFFGSGTQLSVL.

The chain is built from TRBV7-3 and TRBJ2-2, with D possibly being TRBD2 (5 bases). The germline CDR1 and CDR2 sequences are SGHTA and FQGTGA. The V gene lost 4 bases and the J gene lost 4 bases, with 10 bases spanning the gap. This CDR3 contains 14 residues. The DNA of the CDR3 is TGTGCCAGCAGCTCCGGGGTCTTCACCGGGGAGCTGTTTTTT. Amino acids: CASSSGVFTGELFF.

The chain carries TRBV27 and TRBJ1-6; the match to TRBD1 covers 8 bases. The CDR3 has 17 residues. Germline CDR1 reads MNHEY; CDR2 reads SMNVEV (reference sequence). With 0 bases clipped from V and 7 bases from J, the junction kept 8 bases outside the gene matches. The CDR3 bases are TGTGCCAGCAGTTTATCAGTCGGACAGGGTTGGAATTCACCCCTCCACTTT. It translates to CASSLSVGQGWNSPLHF.

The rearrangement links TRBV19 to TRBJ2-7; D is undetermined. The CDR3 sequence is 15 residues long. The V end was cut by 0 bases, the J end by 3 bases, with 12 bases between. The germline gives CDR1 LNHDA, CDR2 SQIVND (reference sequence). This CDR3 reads CASSIEATVIYEQYF. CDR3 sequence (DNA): TGTGCCAGTAGTATAGAAGCGACTGTTATCTACGAGCAGTACTTC. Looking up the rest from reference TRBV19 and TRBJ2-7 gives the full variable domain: DGGITQSPKYLFRKEGQNVTLSCEQNLNHDAMYWYRQDPGQGLRLIYYSQIVNDFQKGDIAEGYSVSREKKESFPLTVTSAQKNPTAFYLCASSIEATVIYEQYFGPGTRLTVT.

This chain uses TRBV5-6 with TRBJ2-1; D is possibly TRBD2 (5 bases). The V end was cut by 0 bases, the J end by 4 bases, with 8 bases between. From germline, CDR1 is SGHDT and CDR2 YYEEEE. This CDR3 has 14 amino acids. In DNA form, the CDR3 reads TGTGCCAGCAGCTTGGTTCAGCGGTACAATGAGCAGTTCTTC. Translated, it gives CASSLVQRYNEQFF.

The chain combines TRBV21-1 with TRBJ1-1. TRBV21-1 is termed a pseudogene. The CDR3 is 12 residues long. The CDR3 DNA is TGTGCCAGCAGAACACTAAACACTGAAGCTTTCTTT. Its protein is CASRTLNTEAFF.